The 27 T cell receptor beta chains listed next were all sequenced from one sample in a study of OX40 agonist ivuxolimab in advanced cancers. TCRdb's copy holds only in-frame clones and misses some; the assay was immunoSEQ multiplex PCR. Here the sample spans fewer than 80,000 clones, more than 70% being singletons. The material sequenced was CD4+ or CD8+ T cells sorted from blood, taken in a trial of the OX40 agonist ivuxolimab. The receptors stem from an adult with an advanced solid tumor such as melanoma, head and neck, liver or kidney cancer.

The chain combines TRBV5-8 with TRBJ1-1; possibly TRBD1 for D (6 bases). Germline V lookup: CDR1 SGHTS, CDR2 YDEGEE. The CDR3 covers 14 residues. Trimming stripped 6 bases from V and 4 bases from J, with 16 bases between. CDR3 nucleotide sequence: TGTGCCAGCACGTACGGGGGGGCAGGCACTGAAGCTTTCTTT. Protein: CASTYGGAGTEAFF.

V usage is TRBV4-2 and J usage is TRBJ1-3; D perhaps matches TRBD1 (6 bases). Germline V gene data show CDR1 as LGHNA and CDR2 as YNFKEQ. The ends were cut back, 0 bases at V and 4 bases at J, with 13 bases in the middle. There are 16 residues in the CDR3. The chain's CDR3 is CASSQEGGGGGNTIYF. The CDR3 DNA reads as TGTGCCAGCAGCCAAGAAGGGGGGGGAGGCGGAAACACCATATATTTT.

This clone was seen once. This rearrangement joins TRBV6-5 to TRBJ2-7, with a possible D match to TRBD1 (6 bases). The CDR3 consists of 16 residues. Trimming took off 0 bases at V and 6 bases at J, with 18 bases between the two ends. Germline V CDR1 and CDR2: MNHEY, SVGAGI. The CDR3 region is CASSYSEGVRGIEQYF. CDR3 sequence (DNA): TGTGCCAGCAGTTACTCCGAAGGGGTGAGGGGGATCGAGCAGTACTTC.

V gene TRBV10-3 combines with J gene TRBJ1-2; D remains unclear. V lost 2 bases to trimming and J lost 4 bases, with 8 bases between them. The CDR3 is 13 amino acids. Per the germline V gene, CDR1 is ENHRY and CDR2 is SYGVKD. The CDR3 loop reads CAISEKDLYGYTF. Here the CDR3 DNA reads TGTGCCATCAGTGAGAAGGACCTCTATGGCTACACCTTC.

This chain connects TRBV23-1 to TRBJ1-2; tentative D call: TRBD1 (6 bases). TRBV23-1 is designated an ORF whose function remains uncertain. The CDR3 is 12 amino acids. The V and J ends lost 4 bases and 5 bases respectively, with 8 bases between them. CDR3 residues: CASSRQGYGYTF. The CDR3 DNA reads TGCGCCAGCAGTCGGCAGGGGTATGGCTACACCTTC.

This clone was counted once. The chain's CDR3 is CASSLESLGSYGYTF. The CDR3 region has the DNA TGTGCCAGCAGCTTAGAGAGTCTCGGATCCTATGGCTACACCTTC. The V call is TRBV7-9, the J call TRBJ1-2; D not resolved. The CDR3 extends over 15 amino acids. The germline CDR1 and CDR2 sequences are SEHNR and FQNEAQ (reference sequence). Trimming removed 1 base at V and 4 bases at J, with 13 bases between. Full variable domain (outside the CDR3, taken from reference TRBV7-9 and TRBJ1-2): DTGVSQNPRHKITKRGQNVTFRCDPISEHNRLYWYRQTLGQGPEFLTYFQNEAQLEKSRLLSDRFSAERPKGSFSTLEIQRTEQGDSAMYLCASSLESLGSYGYTFGSGTRLTVV.

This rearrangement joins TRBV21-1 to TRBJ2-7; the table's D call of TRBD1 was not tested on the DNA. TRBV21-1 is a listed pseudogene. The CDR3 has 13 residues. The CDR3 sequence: CASNPGTLYEQYF. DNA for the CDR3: TGTGCCAGCAACCCCGGGACACTCTACGAGCAGTACTTC.

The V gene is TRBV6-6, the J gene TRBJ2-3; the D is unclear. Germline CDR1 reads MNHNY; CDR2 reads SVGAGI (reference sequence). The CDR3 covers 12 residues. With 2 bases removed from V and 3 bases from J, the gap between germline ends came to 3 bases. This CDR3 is CASSYPTDTQYF. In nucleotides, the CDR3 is TGTGCCAGCAGTTACCCTACAGATACGCAGTATTTT.

For the CDR3, the DNA is TGTGCCAGCAGCTTGGGGGGAAGGAATGGCGCTGAAGCTTTCTTT. Translating it yields CASSLGGRNGAEAFF. The chain joins TRBV5-5 to TRBJ1-1; the D is unclear. Germline V CDR1 and CDR2: SGHKS, YYEKEE (reference sequence). CDR3 length: 15 amino acids. V lost 0 bases and J lost 6, with 15 bases in between.

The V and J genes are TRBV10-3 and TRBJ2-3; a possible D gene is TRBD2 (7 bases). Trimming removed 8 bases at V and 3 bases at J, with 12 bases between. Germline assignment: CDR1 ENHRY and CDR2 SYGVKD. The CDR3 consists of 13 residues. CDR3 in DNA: TGTGCCATCGGGGGCGGGGGAACAGATACGCAGTATTTT. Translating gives CAIGGGGTDTQYF.

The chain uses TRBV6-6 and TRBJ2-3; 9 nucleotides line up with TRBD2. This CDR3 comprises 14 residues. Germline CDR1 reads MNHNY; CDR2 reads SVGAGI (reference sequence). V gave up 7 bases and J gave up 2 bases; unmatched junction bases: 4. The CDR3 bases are TGTGCCAGCACCTTAGCGGGGGACACAGATACGCAGTATTTT. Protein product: CASTLAGDTDTQYF.

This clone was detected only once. This chain's CDR3 is CASSLAGQGENEQYF. CDR3 coding DNA: TGCGCCAGCAGCTTGGCCGGACAGGGGGAAAACGAGCAGTACTTC. The chain is built from TRBV5-1 and TRBJ2-7; 10 bases align to TRBD1. With 0 bases clipped from V and 5 bases from J, the junction kept 5 bases outside the gene matches. The CDR3 contains 15 residues. The V gene's germline CDR1 is SGHRS and CDR2 YFSETQ. Full variable domain (remainder filled in from reference TRBV5-1 and TRBJ2-7): KAGVTQTPRYLIKTRGQQVTLSCSPISGHRSVSWYQQTPGQGLQFLFEYFSETQRNKGNFPGRFSGRQFSNSRSEMNVSTLELGDSALYLCASSLAGQGENEQYFGPGTRLTVT.

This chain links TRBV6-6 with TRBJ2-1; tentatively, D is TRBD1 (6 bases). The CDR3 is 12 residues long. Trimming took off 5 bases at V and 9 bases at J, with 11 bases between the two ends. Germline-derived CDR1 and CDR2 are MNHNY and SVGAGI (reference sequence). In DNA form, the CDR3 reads TGTGCCAGCAGTCGTCAGGGGTCTGAGCAGTTCTTC. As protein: CASSRQGSEQFF.

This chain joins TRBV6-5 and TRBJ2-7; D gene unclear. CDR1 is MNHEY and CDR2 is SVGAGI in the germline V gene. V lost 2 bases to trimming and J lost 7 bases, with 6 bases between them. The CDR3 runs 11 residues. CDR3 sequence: CASSYRREQYF. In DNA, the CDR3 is TGTGCCAGCAGTTACCGCAGGGAGCAGTACTTC.

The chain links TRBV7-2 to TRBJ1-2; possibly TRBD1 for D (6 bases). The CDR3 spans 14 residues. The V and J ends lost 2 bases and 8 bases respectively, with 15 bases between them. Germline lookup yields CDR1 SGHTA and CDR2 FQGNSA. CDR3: CASSLPRGLGGYTF. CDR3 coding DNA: TGTGCCAGCAGCTTACCCAGGGGATTAGGAGGCTACACCTTC.

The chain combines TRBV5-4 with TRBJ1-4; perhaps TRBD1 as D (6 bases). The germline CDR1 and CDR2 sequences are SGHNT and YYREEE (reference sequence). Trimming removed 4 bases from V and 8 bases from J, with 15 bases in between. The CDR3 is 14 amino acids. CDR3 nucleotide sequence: TGTGCCAGCAGCCCGGCGGGACATGGGGAAAAACTGTTTTTT. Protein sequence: CASSPAGHGEKLFF.

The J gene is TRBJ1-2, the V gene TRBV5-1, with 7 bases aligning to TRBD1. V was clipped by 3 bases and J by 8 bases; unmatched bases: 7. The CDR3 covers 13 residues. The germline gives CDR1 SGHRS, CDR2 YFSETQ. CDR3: CASSYDRVRGYTF. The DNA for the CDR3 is TGCGCCAGCAGCTACGACAGGGTGCGGGGCTACACCTTC.

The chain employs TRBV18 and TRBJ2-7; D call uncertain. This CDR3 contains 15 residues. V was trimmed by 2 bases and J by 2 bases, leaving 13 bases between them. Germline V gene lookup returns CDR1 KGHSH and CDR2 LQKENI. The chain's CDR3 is CASSPTNGRTYEQYF. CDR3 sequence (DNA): TGTGCCAGCTCACCAACAAATGGCAGGACCTACGAGCAGTACTTC.

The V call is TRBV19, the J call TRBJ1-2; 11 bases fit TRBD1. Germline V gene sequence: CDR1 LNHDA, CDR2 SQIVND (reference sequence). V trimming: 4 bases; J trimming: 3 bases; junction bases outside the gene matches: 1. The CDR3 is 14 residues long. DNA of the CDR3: TGTGCCAGTAGTAAGGGACAGGGGGACTATGGCTACACCTTC. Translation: CASSKGQGDYGYTF.

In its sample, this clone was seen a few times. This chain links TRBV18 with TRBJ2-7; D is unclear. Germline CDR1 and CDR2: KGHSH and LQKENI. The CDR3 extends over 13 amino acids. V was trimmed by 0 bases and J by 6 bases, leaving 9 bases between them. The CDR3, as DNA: TGTGCCAGCTCACCACCGATAGGAGCCGAGCAGTACTTC. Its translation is CASSPPIGAEQYF.

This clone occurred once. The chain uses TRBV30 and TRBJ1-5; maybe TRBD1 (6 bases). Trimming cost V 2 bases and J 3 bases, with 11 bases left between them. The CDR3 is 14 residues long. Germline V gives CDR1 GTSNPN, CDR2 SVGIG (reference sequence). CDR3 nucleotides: TGTGCCTGGAGTTGGGGACAAATCAATCAGCCCCAGCATTTT. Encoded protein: CAWSWGQINQPQHF.

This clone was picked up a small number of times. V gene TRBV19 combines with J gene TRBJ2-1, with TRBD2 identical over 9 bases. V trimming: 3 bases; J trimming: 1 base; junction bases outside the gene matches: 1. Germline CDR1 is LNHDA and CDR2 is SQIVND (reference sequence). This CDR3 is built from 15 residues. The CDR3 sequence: CASSISGGSYNEQFF. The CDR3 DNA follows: TGTGCCAGTAGTATTAGCGGGGGTTCCTACAATGAGCAGTTCTTC. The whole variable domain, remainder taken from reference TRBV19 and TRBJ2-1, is DGGITQSPKYLFRKEGQNVTLSCEQNLNHDAMYWYRQDPGQGLRLIYYSQIVNDFQKGDIAEGYSVSREKKESFPLTVTSAQKNPTAFYLCASSISGGSYNEQFFGPGTRLTVL.

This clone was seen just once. CDR3 coding DNA: TGTGCCAGCATAAAGGAGGCAGGGAACATTCAGTACTTC. Translated, it gives CASIKEAGNIQYF. This chain uses TRBV2 with TRBJ2-4; D is perhaps TRBD1 or TRBD2 (5 bases each). V was pared by 7 bases and J by 7 bases, with 14 bases between. The CDR3 extends over 13 amino acids. Germline V gene sequence: CDR1 SNHLY, CDR2 FYNNEI.

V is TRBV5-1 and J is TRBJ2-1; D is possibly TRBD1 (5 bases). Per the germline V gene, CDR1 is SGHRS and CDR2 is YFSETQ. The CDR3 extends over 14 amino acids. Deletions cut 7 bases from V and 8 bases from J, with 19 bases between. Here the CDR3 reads CASSLQVPQDEQFF. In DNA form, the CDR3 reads TGCGCCAGCTCCCTACAGGTTCCCCAGGATGAGCAGTTCTTC.

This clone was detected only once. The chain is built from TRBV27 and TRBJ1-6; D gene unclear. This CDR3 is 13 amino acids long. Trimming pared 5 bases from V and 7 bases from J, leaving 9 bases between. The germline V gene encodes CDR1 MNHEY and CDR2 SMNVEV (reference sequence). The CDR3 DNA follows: TGTGCCAGCAGTCTACCTGGAAATTCACCCCTCCACTTT. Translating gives CASSLPGNSPLHF.

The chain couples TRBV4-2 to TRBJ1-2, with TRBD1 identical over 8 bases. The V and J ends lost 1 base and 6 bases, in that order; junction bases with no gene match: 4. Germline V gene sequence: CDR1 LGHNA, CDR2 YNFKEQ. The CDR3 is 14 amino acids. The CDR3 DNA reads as TGTGCCAGCAGCCAAGGGGCGACAGGGGATGGCTACACCTTC. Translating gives CASSQGATGDGYTF.

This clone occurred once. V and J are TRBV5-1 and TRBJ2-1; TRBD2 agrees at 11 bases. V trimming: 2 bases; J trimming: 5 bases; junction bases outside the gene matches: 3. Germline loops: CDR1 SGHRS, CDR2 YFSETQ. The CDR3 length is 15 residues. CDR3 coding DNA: TGCGCCAGCAGCTTAACTAGCGGGGGCGACAATGAGCAGTTCTTC. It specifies CASSLTSGGDNEQFF.